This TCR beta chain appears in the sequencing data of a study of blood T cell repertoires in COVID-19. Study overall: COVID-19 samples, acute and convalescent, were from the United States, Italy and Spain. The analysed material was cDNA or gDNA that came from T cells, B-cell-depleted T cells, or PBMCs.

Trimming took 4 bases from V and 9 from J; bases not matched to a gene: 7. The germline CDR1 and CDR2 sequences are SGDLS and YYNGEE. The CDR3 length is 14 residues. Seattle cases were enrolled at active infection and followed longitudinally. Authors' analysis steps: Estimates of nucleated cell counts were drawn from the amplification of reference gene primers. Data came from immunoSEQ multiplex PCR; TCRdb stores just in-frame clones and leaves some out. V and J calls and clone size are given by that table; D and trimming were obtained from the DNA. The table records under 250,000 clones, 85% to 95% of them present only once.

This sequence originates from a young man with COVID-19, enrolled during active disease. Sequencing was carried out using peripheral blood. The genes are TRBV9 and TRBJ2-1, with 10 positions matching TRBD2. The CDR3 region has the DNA TGTGCCAGCAGCATCAGGACTAGCGGAGGTGAGCAGTTCTTC. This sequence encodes CASSIRTSGGEQFF.